This passage covers 19 T cell receptor beta chains from one sample sequenced in a study of T cell repertoires in cytomegalovirus infection. What these receptors recognize is not known. TCRdb reprocessed the reads via MiXCR and lists one record per CDR3 protein. The sample shows some 920,000 distinct CDR3 sequences, around 30% of them seen only once. The sequences come from cultured CD8+ T cells from PBMCs, collected from culture after CMV antigen stimulation. The receptors originated from a human donor in good health (CMV status not recorded). Some clones in this sample may be carry-over from other donors' samples.

The chain's CDR3 is CASSYALGGYTEAFF. CDR3 nucleotide sequence: TGTGCCAGCAGTTACGCCCTCGGGGGTTACACTGAAGCTTTCTTT. V gene TRBV6-2 or TRBV6-3 combines with J gene TRBJ1-1; the D gene is possibly TRBD1 (5 bases). V was trimmed by 2 bases and J by 3 bases, leaving 13 bases between them. The CDR3 has 15 residues. Germline V gene sequence: CDR1 MNHEY, CDR2 SVGEGT.

This clonotype has at least ten counts. The chain combines TRBV7-6 with TRBJ2-1, with 9 nucleotides matching TRBD1. The V gene end was trimmed by 2 bases and the J gene end by 9 bases; junction bases not matched to a gene: 14. Germline values: CDR1 SGHVS, CDR2 FNYEAQ. The CDR3 is 17 residues long. CDR3 region: CASSLLHPGQGRSEQFF. CDR3 coding DNA: TGTGCCAGCAGCTTATTGCATCCGGGACAGGGTCGGAGTGAGCAGTTCTTC.

A few counts support this clonotype. This chain joins TRBV11-1 and TRBJ2-2, with 9 positions matching TRBD2. With V trimmed by 0 bases and J by 1 base, 3 bases remained unmatched. Germline V gives CDR1 SGHAT, CDR2 FQDESV (reference sequence). The CDR3 totals 17 residues. CDR3 sequence: CASSLALAGMNTGELFF. CDR3 nucleotides: TGTGCCAGCAGCTTAGCCCTAGCGGGGATGAACACCGGGGAGCTGTTTTTT.

This clonotype was observed many times. The chain is built from TRBV7-6 and TRBJ2-6, with D hard to call. The V gene's germline CDR1 is SGHVS and CDR2 FNYEAQ. The V gene lost 1 base and the J gene lost 0 bases, with 10 bases spanning the gap. The CDR3 is 17 residues long. The CDR3 sequence: CASSLEAISSGANVLTF. The DNA for the CDR3 is TGTGCCAGCAGCTTAGAGGCCATCAGCTCTGGGGCCAACGTCCTGACTTTC.

This clonotype occurred once. The V call is TRBV27, the J call TRBJ2-3; 7 positions agree with TRBD2. After removal of 6 bases from V and 4 bases from J, the junction contained 16 bases not matched to a gene. Germline V gene data show CDR1 as MNHEY and CDR2 as SMNVEV (reference sequence). The CDR3 sequence is 17 residues long. CDR3 region: CASSPAPERGTPDTQYF. The CDR3 region has the DNA TGTGCCAGCAGCCCCGCCCCGGAGCGGGGCACGCCAGATACGCAGTATTTT.

The rearrangement links TRBV5-5 to TRBJ1-4, with D perhaps matching TRBD1 (6 bases). The germline gives CDR1 SGHKS, CDR2 YYEKEE (reference sequence). Trimming removed 2 bases from V and 11 bases from J, with 13 bases in between. The CDR3 covers 13 residues. The CDR3 reads CASSLSTGPKLFF. The CDR3 DNA reads TGTGCCAGCAGCTTATCTACAGGGCCCAAACTGTTTTTT.

This clonotype has a single count. The chain joins TRBV19 to TRBJ2-2; D is ambiguous. The CDR3 extends over 16 amino acids. Per germline, CDR1 LNHDA and CDR2 SQIVND (reference sequence). The germline V and J ends were trimmed by 3 bases and 3 bases, with 14 bases remaining between them. Written as DNA, the CDR3 is TGTGCCAGTAGTATTCTTCAGTCTGATTACACCGGGGAGCTGTTTTTT. Translating it yields CASSILQSDYTGELFF.

This clonotype turned up a few times. The chain recombines TRBV6-1 with TRBJ1-6; 8 nucleotides agree with TRBD1. The CDR3 covers 17 residues. The V gene end was trimmed by 4 bases and the J gene end by 9 bases; junction bases not matched to a gene: 14. The germline V gene encodes CDR1 MNHNS and CDR2 SASEGT. CDR3 residues: CASSAGPGQGTRSPLHF. CDR3 nucleotides: TGTGCCAGCAGTGCCGGGCCCGGACAGGGTACTCGTTCACCCCTCCACTTT.

Only a few counts were recorded for this clonotype. The J gene is TRBJ1-2, the V gene TRBV15, with a weak D call TRBD1 (6 bases). V dropped 3 bases and J dropped 4 bases, with 15 bases sitting between them. This CDR3 region has 15 residues. Germline V gene lookup returns CDR1 LNHNV and CDR2 YYDKDF (reference sequence). CDR3 in DNA: TGTGCCACCAGCAGGATCGAAGGACAGCCCTATGGCTACACCTTC. Translating it yields CATSRIEGQPYGYTF.

In its sample, this clonotype was seen a few times. V gene TRBV29-1 combines with J gene TRBJ2-2; 8 bases map to TRBD1. Per the germline V gene, CDR1 is SQVTM and CDR2 is ANQGSEA. V was pared by 6 bases and J by 1 base, with 1 base of the junction left unmatched. The CDR3 runs 13 residues. The CDR3 nucleotides read TGCAGCGTGGGACAGGTGAACACCGGGGAGCTGTTTTTT. Translating it yields CSVGQVNTGELFF.

In this sample, this clonotype turned up a few times. The V and J genes are TRBV27 and TRBJ2-5; unclear D gene. The CDR3 extends over 12 amino acids. Germline CDR1 is MNHEY and CDR2 is SMNVEV (reference sequence). V lost 4 bases and J 7 bases, leaving 10 bases between the germline ends. CDR3 loop: CASSSGSGTQYF. The CDR3, as DNA: TGTGCCAGCAGTTCCGGGTCCGGGACCCAGTACTTC.

This clonotype was picked up one time. The chain joins TRBV6-1 to TRBJ2-7; possibly TRBD1 or TRBD2 for D (5 bases each). Per the germline V gene, CDR1 is MNHNS and CDR2 is SASEGT. This CDR3 comprises 17 residues. Trimming removed 2 bases from V and 4 bases from J, with 21 bases in between. CDR3 protein: CASSEYPLWDGVYEQYF. CDR3 DNA sequence: TGTGCCAGCAGTGAATACCCCCTCTGGGACGGAGTGTACGAGCAGTACTTC.

This clonotype was seen only a few times. The CDR3 coding sequence is TGTGCCAGCAGTTCAGGGGCCCCCTACGAGCAGTACTTC. The encoded protein is CASSSGAPYEQYF. The rearrangement links TRBV6-5 to TRBJ2-7, with a tentative D call TRBD1 (6 bases). The CDR3 is 13 residues long. Trimming pared 4 bases from V and 2 bases from J, leaving 9 bases between. CDR1 is MNHEY and CDR2 is SVGAGI in the germline V gene.

The rearrangement uses TRBV27 and TRBJ1-5; 7 nucleotides line up with TRBD1. This CDR3 is 14 amino acids long. Germline-derived CDR1 and CDR2 are MNHEY and SMNVEV (reference sequence). The ends lost 8 bases at V and 2 bases at J; junction bases unmatched: 6. CDR3 loop: CASRYGQGNQPQHF. CDR3 sequence (DNA): TGTGCCAGCCGCTACGGACAGGGCAATCAGCCCCAGCATTTT.

The gene calls are TRBV20-1 and TRBJ1-1; D unclear. The ends were cut back, 6 bases at V and 0 bases at J, with 11 bases in the middle. Germline V gene data show CDR1 as DFQATT and CDR2 as SNEGSKA (reference sequence). The CDR3 is 13 amino acids. The CDR3 DNA is TGCAGTGCGCGACTGGAGTTGAACACTGAAGCTTTCTTT. This translates into CSARLELNTEAFF.

The genes are TRBV15 and TRBJ1-5; D is undetermined. Per germline, CDR1 LNHNV and CDR2 YYDKDF (reference sequence). CDR3 length: 14 residues. The ends were cut back, 6 bases at V and 3 bases at J, with 12 bases in the middle. The CDR3 bases are TGTGCCACCAGGGATAGGACCTACAATCAGCCCCAGCATTTT. Amino acids: CATRDRTYNQPQHF.

The genes are TRBV7-9 and TRBJ1-5; D is perhaps TRBD1 (6 bases). The V end was cut by 0 bases, the J end by 5 bases, with 14 bases between. Germline V gene lookup returns CDR1 SEHNR and CDR2 FQNEAQ (reference sequence). The CDR3 is 16 amino acids. The CDR3 region is CASSLANRELDQPQHF. DNA for the CDR3: TGTGCCAGCAGCTTAGCGAACAGGGAGTTGGATCAGCCCCAGCATTTT.

There are a few counts of this clonotype. The chain couples TRBV7-9 to TRBJ1-4; no clear D. From germline, CDR1 is SEHNR and CDR2 FQNEAQ (reference sequence). The CDR3 runs 15 residues. V was pared by 3 bases and J by 0 bases, with 8 bases between. In DNA form, the CDR3 reads TGTGCCAGCAGCTTCGGACCCGCAACTAATGAAAAACTGTTTTTT. This translates into CASSFGPATNEKLFF. The full variable domain, in which reference TRBV7-9 and TRBJ1-4 provide the parts outside the CDR3, is DTGVSQNPRHKITKRGQNVTFRCDPISEHNRLYWYRQTLGQGPEFLTYFQNEAQLEKSRLLSDRFSAERPKGSFSTLEIQRTEQGDSAMYLCASSFGPATNEKLFFGSGTQLSVL.

This clonotype was observed a few times. The CDR3 nucleotides are TGTGCCAGCACCCCGGAGGCCTGGGATGGCTACACCTTC. It is translated as CASTPEAWDGYTF. The rearrangement links TRBV7-9 to TRBJ1-2; D not certain. Trimming took 7 bases from V and 6 from J, leaving 15 bases between them. The germline CDR1 and CDR2 sequences are SEHNR and FQNEAQ (reference sequence). The CDR3 has 13 residues.